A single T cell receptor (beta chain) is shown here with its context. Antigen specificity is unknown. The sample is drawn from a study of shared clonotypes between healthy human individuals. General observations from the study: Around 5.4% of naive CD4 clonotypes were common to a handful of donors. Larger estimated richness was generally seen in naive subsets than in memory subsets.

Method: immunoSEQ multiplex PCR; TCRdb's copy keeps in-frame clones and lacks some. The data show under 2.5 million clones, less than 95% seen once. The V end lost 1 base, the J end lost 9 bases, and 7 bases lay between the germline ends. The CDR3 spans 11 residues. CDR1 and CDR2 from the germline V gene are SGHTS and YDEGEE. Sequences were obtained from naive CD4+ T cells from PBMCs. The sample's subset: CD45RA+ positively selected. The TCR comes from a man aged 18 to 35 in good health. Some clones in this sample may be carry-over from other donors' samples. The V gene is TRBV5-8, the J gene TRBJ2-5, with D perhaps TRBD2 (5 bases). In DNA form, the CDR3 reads TGTGCCAGCAGCTTGCGGGGTCCCCAGTACTTC. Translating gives CASSLRGPQYF.